This T cell receptor (beta chain) was obtained from a study of siplizumab effects on memory and regulatory T cells. Only in-frame clones appear in the TCRdb table, and some are missing; sequencing was by immunoSEQ multiplex PCR. The table has tens of thousands of clones, 91% seen once. About this clone: Its antigen remains unidentified.

Notes on the study in general: Greater diversity than memory cells seemed evident in naive T cells, which also appeared to be major alloresponse contributors. Naive or memory phenotype assignment was not possible for roughly 80-95% of proliferating CD4+ or CD8+ clones. Siplizumab produced a significant reduction in alloreactive sequences that were traceable to unstimulated CD4+ memory cells.

The sequencing sample was made of CD8+ T cells sorted from blood. The sequence came from a human donor in good health.

In nucleotides, the CDR3 is TGCAGCGTGACCGGGACAGGGTATTTGGGAACCGGGGAGCTGTTTTTT. Protein sequence: CSVTGTGYLGTGELFF. The chain carries TRBV29-1 and TRBJ2-2; 9 bases line up with TRBD1. Germline lookup yields CDR1 SQVTM and CDR2 ANQGSEA. Germline trimming cut 6 bases from V and 5 bases from J; bases unmatched to any gene: 13. The CDR3 consists of 16 residues.